Detailed here is one T cell receptor (beta chain). Its specificity is unknown. The sample is drawn from a study of shared clonotypes between healthy human individuals. Findings and limits, study-wide: Generally, naive subsets came out with larger estimated richness than memory subsets. Non-shared clonotypes had lower generation probabilities than clonotypes shared by all four sorted-subset donors.

Splitting of each subset's genomic DNA was done evenly across several immunoSEQ plates. When replicate PCRs were run on sorted subsets, they used approximately 210 ng DNA, approximately 33,000 T cell genomes. Produced via immunoSEQ multiplex PCR; TCRdb's table is partial and in-frame only. The table lists about 2.4 million clones, 90% to 95% of them singletons. Germline V gives CDR1 MDHEN, CDR2 SYDVKM. The V and J ends lost 5 bases and 5 bases, in that order; junction bases with no gene match: 13. The CDR3 consists of 16 residues. Sequenced sample: naive CD4+ T cells from PBMCs. The subset is: CD45RA+ positively selected. The sequence was collected from a man younger than 30 in good health. Some clones in this sample may be carry-over from other donors' samples. V usage is TRBV28 and J usage is TRBJ2-7; 9 bases line up with TRBD2. CDR3 in DNA: TGTGCCAGCAGTACCAGGGGGAATAGCGGGAGCAACGAGCAGTACTTC. It yields the protein CASSTRGNSGSNEQYF.